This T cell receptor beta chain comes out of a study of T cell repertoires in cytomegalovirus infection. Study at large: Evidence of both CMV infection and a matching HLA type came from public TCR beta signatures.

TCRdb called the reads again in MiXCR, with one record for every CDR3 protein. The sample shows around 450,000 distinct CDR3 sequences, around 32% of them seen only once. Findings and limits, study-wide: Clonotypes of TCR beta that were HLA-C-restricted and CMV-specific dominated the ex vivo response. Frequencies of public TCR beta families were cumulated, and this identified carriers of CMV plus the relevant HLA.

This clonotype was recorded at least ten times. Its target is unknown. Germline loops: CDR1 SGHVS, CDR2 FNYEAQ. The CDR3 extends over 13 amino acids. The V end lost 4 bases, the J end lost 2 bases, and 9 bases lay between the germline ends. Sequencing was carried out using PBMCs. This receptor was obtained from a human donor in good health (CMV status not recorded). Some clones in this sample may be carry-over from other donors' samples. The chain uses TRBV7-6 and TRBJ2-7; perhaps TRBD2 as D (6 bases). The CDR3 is CASSSGEAYEQYF. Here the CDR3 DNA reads TGTGCCAGCAGCTCGGGGGAAGCCTACGAGCAGTACTTC.